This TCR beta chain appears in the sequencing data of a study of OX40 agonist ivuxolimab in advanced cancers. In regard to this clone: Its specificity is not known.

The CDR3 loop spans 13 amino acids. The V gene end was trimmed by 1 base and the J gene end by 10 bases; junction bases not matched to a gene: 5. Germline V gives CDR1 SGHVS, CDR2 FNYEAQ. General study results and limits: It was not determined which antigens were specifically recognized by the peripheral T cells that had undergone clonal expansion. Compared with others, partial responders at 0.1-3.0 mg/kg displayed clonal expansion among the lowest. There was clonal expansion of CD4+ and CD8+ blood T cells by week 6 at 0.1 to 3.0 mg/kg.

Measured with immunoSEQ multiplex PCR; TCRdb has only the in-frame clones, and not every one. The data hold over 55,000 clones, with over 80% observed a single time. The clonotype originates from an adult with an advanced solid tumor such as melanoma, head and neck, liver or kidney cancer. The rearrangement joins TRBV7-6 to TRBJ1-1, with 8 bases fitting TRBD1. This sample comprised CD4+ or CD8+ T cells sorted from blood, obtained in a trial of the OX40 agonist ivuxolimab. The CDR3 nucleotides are TGTGCCAGCAGCTTAGGCCCAGGGGGCTCAGCTTTCTTT. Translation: CASSLGPGGSAFF.